Below, one T cell receptor beta chain is given with its context. The authors' processing: Estimated nucleated cell counts came from reference gene primer amplification. Libraries were prepared by immunoSEQ multiplex PCR; TCRdb keeps only in-frame clonotypes and omits some of them. That table furnishes V, J and clone size, whereas the DNA furnished D and trimming. The sample carries about 480,000 clones, roughly nine tenths recorded once. The sample belongs to a study of blood T cell repertoires in COVID-19. Study-level background: Sites across the United States, Italy and Spain contributed samples from acute and convalescent COVID-19. PBMCs, B-cell-depleted T cells, or T cells were the source of the cDNA or gDNA that made up the material.

Enrolment of Seattle patients took place during active infection, and they were followed longitudinally. Sequencing input: peripheral blood. This sequence originates from a man in his late teens or twenties with COVID-19, enrolled during active disease.

This chain's CDR3 is CASSLVGVQETQYF. CDR3 sequence (DNA): TGTGCCAGCAGCTTAGTAGGAGTTCAAGAGACCCAGTACTTC. The genes are TRBV7-2 and TRBJ2-5, with unresolved D. The germline V gene has CDR1 SGHTA and CDR2 FQGNSA. There are 14 residues in the CDR3. V shed 1 base and J shed 2 bases, with 8 bases lying between them.